A single sample gave rise to the 24 T cell receptor beta chains below, sequenced in a study of CD4 and CD8 cells across lung adenocarcinoma regions. TCRdb used MiXCR to reprocess the PCR reads, holding one entry per CDR3 protein. Here the sample spans more than 9,500 distinct CDR3 sequences, around 61% being singletons. The material sequenced was CD8+ T cells from the margin of a lung tumor. The source of these receptors is a female donor with lung adenocarcinoma. The CD4 and CD8 labels of this study may be unreliable.

This clonotype was seen just once. Germline is not matched at one junction end, which may reflect a read error. The chain links TRBV4-1 to TRBJ2-4; TRBD1 aligns across 8 bases. The CDR3 is made up of 14 amino acids. Germline loops: CDR1 MGHRA, CDR2 YSYEKL. CDR3 bases: TGCGGCAGCAGGGGGCTGTGGGTCAAAAACATTCAGTACTTC. Its translation: CGSRGLWVKNIQYF.

The V and J genes are TRBV6-5 and TRBJ2-5; 9 bases match TRBD2. V was clipped by 0 bases and J by 5 bases; unmatched bases: 16. The CDR3 extends over 19 amino acids. Germline CDR1 MNHEY, CDR2 SVGAGI. CDR3 nucleotides: TGTGCCAGCAGTTACTCGGTTGGGGTTGGGGGCGGGGGGGGGGAGACCCAGTACTTC. Translated: CASSYSVGVGGGGGETQYF.

The chain has TRBV25-1 and TRBJ2-1; TRBD2 matches at 12 bases. After removal of 4 bases from V and 3 bases from J, the junction contained 4 bases not matched to a gene. This CDR3 is 16 amino acids long. Germline CDR1 is MGHDK and CDR2 is SYGVNS. DNA of the CDR3: TGTGCCAGCAGTGGACTAGCGGGAGTGGGCTACAATGAGCAGTTCTTC. It translates to CASSGLAGVGYNEQFF. The full variable domain, in which reference TRBV25-1 and TRBJ2-1 provide the parts outside the CDR3, is EADIYQTPRYLVIGTGKKITLECSQTMGHDKMYWYQQDPGMELHLIHYSYGVNSTEKGDLSSESTVSRIRTEHFPLTLESARPSHTSQYLCASSGLAGVGYNEQFFGPGTRLTVL.

This clonotype has a handful of counts. This chain joins TRBV7-2 and TRBJ2-3; no reliable D call. V was cut by 1 base and J by 4 bases, with 12 bases left in between. Per the germline V gene, CDR1 is SGHTA and CDR2 is FQGNSA. The CDR3 sequence is 15 residues long. CDR3 sequence reads: CASSLGPNPADTQYF. CDR3 nucleotides: TGTGCCAGCAGCTTAGGGCCCAACCCCGCAGATACGCAGTATTTT.

V and J are TRBV4-1 and TRBJ2-4; possible D gene TRBD2, 6 bases. Germline-derived CDR1 and CDR2 are MGHRA and YSYEKL. V lost 1 base and J lost 8, with 24 bases in between. The CDR3 runs to 18 residues. CDR3 sequence reads: CASSQADAGLGATDIQYF. Here the CDR3 DNA reads TGCGCCAGCAGCCAAGCAGACGCGGGGCTGGGAGCCACAGACATTCAGTACTTC.

DNA for the CDR3: TGCGCCAGCAGCCCAACATCGATAGCCTCTCACAGCACTGAGCAGTTCTTC. This codes for CASSPTSIASHSTEQFF. This chain links TRBV10-2 with TRBJ2-1; D unresolved. The CDR3 contains 17 residues. V lost 6 bases and J 9 bases, leaving 27 bases between the germline ends. CDR1 is WSHSY, CDR2 SAAADI, per germline.

This clonotype was counted once. The J gene is TRBJ1-1, the V gene TRBV6-1, with D possibly matching TRBD1 (5 bases). The CDR3 loop spans 14 amino acids. In germline, CDR1 is MNHNS, CDR2 SASEGT. The V end was cut by 2 bases, the J end by 1 base, with 8 bases between. The DNA for the CDR3 is TGTGCCAGCAGTGAACATCAGGGGAACACTGAAGCTTTCTTT. Translation gives CASSEHQGNTEAFF.

The V and J genes are TRBV10-2 and TRBJ2-1; no firm D call. The J call may be mistaken, given a closer DNA end match to TRBJ2-7. CDR1 is WSHSY and CDR2 is SAAADI in the germline V gene. CDR3 size: 13 residues. CDR3 residues: CASSWAQDYEQYF. In DNA, the CDR3 is TGCGCCAGCTCCTGGGCTCAGGACTACGAGCAGTACTTC.

This clonotype has a count of ten or more. This chain joins TRBV5-1 and TRBJ1-4; 9 bases align to TRBD1. V was clipped by 5 bases and J by 8 bases; unmatched bases: 10. CDR3 length: 15 amino acids. Germline CDR1 and CDR2: SGHRS and YFSETQ. In DNA form, the CDR3 reads TGCGCCAGCAGAAAGGAACAGGGGGCAAGAGAAAAACTGTTTTTT. The encoded protein is CASRKEQGAREKLFF.

The CDR3 reads CASSEAGPGGPVVQETQYF. Here the CDR3 DNA reads TGTGCCAGCAGTGAAGCGGGTCCGGGAGGGCCGGTGGTCCAAGAGACCCAGTACTTC. The rearrangement links TRBV6-1 to TRBJ2-5; 8 positions match TRBD2. CDR3 length: 19 residues. The J segment lost 1 base and the V segment lost 0 bases, leaving 13 bases of the junction unmatched. Germline assignment: CDR1 MNHNS and CDR2 SASEGT.

This rearrangement joins TRBV6-5 to TRBJ2-3; 10 bases agree with TRBD2. CDR3 size: 16 residues. CDR1 MNHEY and CDR2 SVGAGI come from the germline V gene. The V segment lost 3 bases and the J segment 9 bases; nucleotides outside the gene matches: 12. The CDR3 reads CASSYRTSGARNTQYF. The CDR3 region has the DNA TGTGCCAGCAGTTATCGAACTAGCGGGGCTCGAAACACGCAGTATTTT.

J is TRBJ2-3 and V is TRBV10-3; a weak D match, TRBD1 (5 bases). The J call could be wrong; TRBJ2-5 is a better fit for the DNA end. This CDR3 has 15 amino acids. The germline V gene has CDR1 ENHRY and CDR2 SYGVKD. CDR3: CAVGQGVRDTDTQYF. The CDR3 DNA reads TGTGCCGTGGGGCAGGGCGTCCGTGACACAGATACCCAGTACTTC.

This clonotype has just a few counts. The V call is TRBV6-5, the J call TRBJ2-1; tentatively, D is TRBD1 or TRBD2 (5 bases each). V was shortened by 4 bases and J by 11 bases, with 12 bases between the two germline ends. The CDR3 totals 12 residues. Germline-derived CDR1 and CDR2 are MNHEY and SVGAGI. CDR3 sequence: CASSSPGTKQFF. The CDR3 DNA sequence: TGTGCCAGCAGTTCCCCCGGGACCAAGCAGTTCTTC.

This clonotype was observed at least ten times. V usage is TRBV6-5 and J usage is TRBJ1-2; D is possibly TRBD1 (6 bases). The ends were cut back, 4 bases at V and 3 bases at J, with 12 bases in the middle. The CDR3 has 14 amino acids. CDR1 MNHEY and CDR2 SVGAGI come from the germline V gene. The CDR3 here is CASSLPQGYYGYTF. The CDR3 region has the DNA TGTGCCAGCAGTTTACCTCAGGGGTACTATGGCTACACCTTC.

The gene calls are TRBV10-2 and TRBJ2-1, with 7 bases identical to TRBD1. The DNA end lines up better with TRBJ2-7; the J call may be wrong. The germline V gene encodes CDR1 WSHSY and CDR2 SAAADI. The CDR3 length is 13 residues. The chain's CDR3 is CASSEPTGFEQYF. The DNA for the CDR3 is TGCGCCAGCAGTGAGCCGACAGGGTTCGAGCAGTACTTC.

The V and J genes are TRBV6-5 and TRBJ2-7; no clear D gene. V lost 2 bases and J lost 7, with 9 bases in between. CDR3 length: 12 residues. The V gene's germline CDR1 is MNHEY and CDR2 SVGAGI. CDR3 protein: CASSYLMGEQYF. Here the CDR3 DNA reads TGTGCCAGCAGTTACCTGATGGGGGAGCAGTACTTC.

The rearrangement uses TRBV7-6 and TRBJ2-3; no firm D call. V was cut by 5 bases and J by 0 bases, with 6 bases left in between. This CDR3 has 13 residues. CDR1 SGHVS and CDR2 FNYEAQ come from the germline V gene. The CDR3 loop reads CASSQDSTDTQYF. The CDR3 bases are TGTGCCAGCAGCCAAGACAGCACAGATACGCAGTATTTT.

At least ten counts were recorded for this clonotype. The rearrangement joins TRBV3-1 to TRBJ2-2; no firm D call. The CDR3 loop spans 14 amino acids. V was pared by 0 bases and J by 7 bases, with 9 bases between. The V gene's germline CDR1 is LGHDT and CDR2 YNNKEL (reference sequence). This CDR3 is CASSQDRARGELFF. CDR3 coding DNA: TGTGCCAGCAGCCAAGACCGGGCGCGCGGGGAGCTGTTTTTT.

V usage is TRBV12-3 or TRBV12-4 and J usage is TRBJ2-4; no reliable D call. The CDR3 runs 15 residues. V was shortened by 6 bases and J by 4 bases, with 16 bases between the two germline ends. This chain's CDR3 is CASSSRNTRKNIQYF. DNA of the CDR3: TGTGCCAGCAGCAGTAGGAACACACGAAAAAACATTCAGTACTTC.

V gene TRBV10-1 combines with J gene TRBJ2-4; D call uncertain. Trimming removed 5 bases at V and 0 bases at J, with 8 bases between. From germline, CDR1 is WNHNN and CDR2 SYGVQD (reference sequence). This CDR3 spans 14 amino acids. The CDR3 spells CASSQSVAKNIQYF. CDR3 coding DNA: TGCGCCAGCAGTCAGAGTGTAGCCAAAAACATTCAGTACTTC.

The gene calls are TRBV27 and TRBJ1-1; 7 bases match TRBD1. The V gene end was trimmed by 5 bases and the J gene end by 4 bases; junction bases not matched to a gene: 4. Germline CDR1 MNHEY, CDR2 SMNVEV (reference sequence). The CDR3 runs 13 residues. CDR3 bases: TGTGCCAGCAGTACACAGGGGCGCACTGAAGCTTTCTTT. It codes for CASSTQGRTEAFF.

Turning to this clonotype: The junction does not match germline at one end; this may be a read error. CDR3 in amino acids: CASSPTGLSATNTQYF. In DNA, the CDR3 is TGTGCCAGCAGTCCTACGGGGCTCTCAGCCACAAACACTCAGTATTTC. This rearrangement joins TRBV6-1 to TRBJ2-3; D is tentatively TRBD1 or TRBD2 (5 bases each). This CDR3 is 16 amino acids long. The germline V gene has CDR1 MNHNS and CDR2 SASEGT.

Concerning this clonotype: A read error may produce the germline difference seen at one junction end. The chain is built from TRBV6-1 and TRBJ2-5; possible D gene TRBD2, 7 bases. In germline, CDR1 is MNHNS, CDR2 SASEGT. The CDR3 covers 16 residues. In DNA form, the CDR3 reads TGTGCCTGCGTCGGGGTTGGGCGCGGGGGCCAAGATACCCAGTATTTC. Its protein product is CACVGVGRGGQDTQYF.

This clonotype came up many times. V is TRBV6-1 and J is TRBJ1-1, with D maybe TRBD1 (6 bases). The CDR3 extends over 14 amino acids. The V gene's germline CDR1 is MNHNS and CDR2 SASEGT. V lost 2 bases and J lost 4, with 11 bases in between. The CDR3 coding sequence is TGTGCCAGCAGTGAATGGAGAGGGGGCACTGAAGCTTTCTTT. It yields the protein CASSEWRGGTEAFF.